One and the same sample provided the 4 T cell receptor beta chains below, sequenced in a study of CD8 T cells in ankylosing spondylitis (dated by TCRdb to about 2017). Library method: 5' RACE. The run used an Illumina HiSeq 2500. TCRdb took the public reads, trimmed them with fastp at Q25, ran MiXCR for clone calling and kept in-frame beta chains. Each CDR3 protein appears once, grouped with its most common genes and DNA. In this sample the table shows 300,000 to 400,000 distinct CDR3 sequences, about 14% of which occur a single time. Jointly, the top ten make up less than 1.1% of the sample. The sequenced sample consisted of blood, either unsorted or a sorted T cell fraction (not recorded which). These receptors were taken from a male donor with ankylosing spondylitis or in good health (not recorded which).

This clonotype was recorded a few times. This sequence joins TRBV5-8 and TRBJ1-2; the match to TRBD1 covers 7 bases. Germline assignment: CDR1 SGHTS and CDR2 YDEGEE. The CDR3 covers 14 residues. The junction had 7 bases not matched to a gene; V was cut back by 5 bases and J by 3 bases. The CDR3 reads CASRPRQGYYGYTF. CDR3 DNA sequence: TGTGCCAGCAGACCTAGACAGGGATACTATGGCTACACCTTC.

The table lists this clonotype with a few counts. The chain recombines TRBV7-9 with TRBJ1-5, with 8 nucleotides matching TRBD1. J lost 4 bases, V lost 4 bases, and 9 bases had no gene match. The CDR3 has 16 residues. Germline lookup yields CDR1 SEHNR and CDR2 FQNEAQ (reference sequence). The CDR3 reads CASSSYTGGPNQPQHF. Here the CDR3 DNA reads TGTGCCAGCAGCTCGTACACAGGGGGTCCAAATCAGCCCCAGCATTTT.

The CDR3 region has the DNA TGCAGTGCCAGGACTAGCGGGAGTTTTTACGAGCAGTACTTC. Amino acids: CSARTSGSFYEQYF. The chain is built from TRBV20-1 and TRBJ2-7; 13 nucleotides match TRBD2. The germline V gene encodes CDR1 DFQATT and CDR2 SNEGSKA (reference sequence). The CDR3 is made up of 14 amino acids. V trimming: 6 bases; J trimming: 4 bases; junction bases outside the gene matches: 6.

This clonotype was seen only a few times. J is TRBJ2-3 and V is TRBV5-1; TRBD2 agrees at 11 bases. The junction had 12 bases not matched to a gene; V was cut back by 2 bases and J by 4 bases. This CDR3 contains 18 residues. In germline, CDR1 is SGHRS, CDR2 YFSETQ. The CDR3 loop is CASSFEGLAGGVADTQYF. The DNA of the CDR3 is TGCGCCAGCAGCTTCGAAGGGCTAGCGGGAGGAGTGGCAGATACGCAGTATTTT.